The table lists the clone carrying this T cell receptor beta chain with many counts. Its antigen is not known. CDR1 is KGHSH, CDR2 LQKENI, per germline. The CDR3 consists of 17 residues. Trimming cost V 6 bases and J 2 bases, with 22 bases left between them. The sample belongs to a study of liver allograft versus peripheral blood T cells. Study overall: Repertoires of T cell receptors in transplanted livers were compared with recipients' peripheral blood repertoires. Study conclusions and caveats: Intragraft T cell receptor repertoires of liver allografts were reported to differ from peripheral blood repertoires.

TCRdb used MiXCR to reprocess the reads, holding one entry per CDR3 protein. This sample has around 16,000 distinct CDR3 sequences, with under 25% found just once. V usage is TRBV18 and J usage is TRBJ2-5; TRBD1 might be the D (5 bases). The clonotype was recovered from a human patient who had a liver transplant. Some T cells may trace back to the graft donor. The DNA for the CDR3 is TGTGCCAGCTCGACCCGAATCCCAGGGATATTACAAGAGACCCAGTACTTC. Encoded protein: CASSTRIPGILQETQYF.